Listed below are T cell receptor beta chains from one sample, sequenced in a study of cytomegalovirus exposure and HLA in healthy donors. Only in-frame clones appear in the TCRdb table, and some are missing; sequencing was by immunoSEQ multiplex PCR. Of some 120,000 clones in the sample, approximately 78% were seen once. Sequencing used PBMCs. These receptors were obtained from a woman in her thirties or forties in good health and CMV-seronegative. CDR3s include the opening cysteine and the closing phenylalanine or tryptophan. Fields, in order: CDR3 protein, CDR3 DNA, clone size, D gene, V gene, J gene. D genes are given only for firm matches. Expanded clones get a size class; other rows say once, few or many, or leave the size out.

CASSHRDHNSPLHF	TGTGCCAGCAGCCACAGGGACCATAATTCACCCCTCCACTTT	NA	NA	TRBV5-4	TRBJ1-6
CASSWGLVGTGELFF	TGTGCCAGCAGCTGGGGACTAGTCGGCACCGGGGAGCTGTTTTTT	NA	TRBD2	TRBV5-4	TRBJ2-2
CASSPEDRINYGYTF	TGTGCCAGCAGCCCAGAGGACAGGATCAACTATGGCTACACCTTC	NA	TRBD1	TRBV9	TRBJ1-2
CASSRGGYTGELFF	TGTGCCAGCAGCAGGGGGGGGTACACCGGGGAGCTGTTTTTT	NA	NA	TRBV11-2	TRBJ2-2
CASSLERDSSYEQYF	TGTGCCAGCAGCTTAGAAAGGGACAGCTCCTACGAGCAGTACTTC	NA	TRBD1	TRBV7-9	TRBJ2-7
CASSLGGGGNQPQHF	TGTGCCAGCAGTTTAGGAGGGGGCGGCAATCAGCCCCAGCATTTT	few	TRBD1	TRBV28	TRBJ1-5
CASSSEADTQYF	TGTGCCAGCAGCTCGGAGGCAGATACGCAGTATTTT	NA	NA	TRBV7-9	TRBJ2-3
CASSLGATEAFF	TGTGCCAGCAGTCTTGGGGCGACTGAAGCTTTCTTT	few	NA	TRBV28	TRBJ1-1
CASSLYPENSQYF	TGTGCCAGCAGCCTTTACCCTGAAAACAGTCAGTACTTC	NA	NA	TRBV5-6	TRBJ2-4
CASSYEQGGDTEAFF	TGTGCCAGCAGCTACGAACAGGGGGGGGACACTGAAGCTTTCTTT	NA	TRBD1	TRBV5-8	TRBJ1-1
CASSPGSGGAETQYF	TGTGCCAGCAGCCCGGGGAGCGGGGGTGCAGAGACCCAGTACTTC	NA	TRBD2	TRBV9	TRBJ2-5
CASNGYNEQFF	TGTGCCAGCAACGGTTACAATGAGCAGTTCTTC	few	NA	TRBV5-4	TRBJ2-1
CASSLGGGRVDGYTF	TGTGCCAGCAGCTTAGGGGGCGGTAGGGTCGATGGCTACACCTTC	few	NA	TRBV7-9	TRBJ1-2
CASSPSPLTYEQYF	TGCGCCAGCAGCCCAAGCCCCCTAACCTACGAGCAGTACTTC	NA	NA	TRBV5-1	TRBJ2-7
CASTTRTGGNEQFF	TGTGCCAGCACTACCAGGACGGGGGGTAATGAGCAGTTCTTC	few	TRBD2	TRBV28	TRBJ2-1
CASSLAELAGVGNEQFF	TGTGCCAGCAGCTTGGCGGAACTAGCGGGAGTAGGCAATGAGCAGTTCTTC	NA	TRBD2	TRBV5-8	TRBJ2-1
CASTHEPTRKTYEQYF	TGCGCCAGCACCCACGAACCTACCAGGAAAACCTACGAGCAGTACTTC	once	NA	TRBV5-1	TRBJ2-7
CASSEDRSAGNTIYF	TGTGCCAGCAGTGAAGACCGGTCGGCTGGAAACACCATATATTTT	NA	NA	TRBV6-1	TRBJ1-3
CASSQGLAGLEQYF	TGTGCCAGCAGCCAGGGACTAGCGGGACTCGAGCAGTACTTC	NA	TRBD2	TRBV7-6	TRBJ2-7
CASSSGRASDTQYF	TGTGCCAGTAGTAGCGGGAGGGCTTCAGATACGCAGTATTTT	NA	TRBD2	TRBV19	TRBJ2-3
CASSVGRDFYGYTF	TGTGCCAGCAGTGTCGGACGGGACTTCTATGGCTACACCTTC	once	NA	TRBV2	TRBJ1-2
CASSRSGRATGELFF	TGTGCCAGCAGCCGGAGCGGGAGGGCCACCGGGGAGCTGTTTTTT	NA	TRBD2	TRBV7-2	TRBJ2-2
CASSPQYQETQYF	TGTGCCAGCTCACCTCAGTACCAAGAGACCCAGTACTTC	NA	NA	TRBV18	TRBJ2-5
CASSMRARTSGSYEQFF	TGCGCCAGCAGCATGAGGGCTCGGACTAGCGGGTCCTATGAGCAGTTCTTC	once	TRBD2	TRBV5-1	TRBJ2-1
CASSPSLTSGQETQYF	TGTGCCAGCAGCCCATCTTTGACTAGCGGACAAGAGACCCAGTACTTC	NA	TRBD2	TRBV7-2	TRBJ2-5
CASSGTGRRAEAFF	TGTGCCAGCAGCGGGACAGGGAGGAGGGCTGAAGCTTTCTTT	NA	TRBD1	TRBV11-2	TRBJ1-1
CASSVAWGDSRANYGYTF	TGTGCCAGCAGCGTAGCATGGGGGGACTCCAGAGCTAACTATGGCTACACCTTC	once	NA	TRBV9	TRBJ1-2
CASSRGLAEEQYF	TGTGCCAGCAGCCGAGGGCTAGCGGAGGAGCAGTACTTC	NA	TRBD2	TRBV7-9	TRBJ2-7
CASSQPPGYGYTF	TGCGCCAGCAGCCAACCGCCGGGATATGGCTACACCTTC	NA	NA	TRBV4-1	TRBJ1-2
CASSLGYRASGNTIYF	TGCGCCAGCAGCTTGGGGTACAGGGCCTCTGGAAACACCATATATTTT	once	NA	TRBV5-1	TRBJ1-3
CSATQEHGYTF	TGCAGTGCAACACAGGAGCATGGCTACACCTTC	NA	NA	TRBV20-1	TRBJ1-2
CARIPQDRLSSGANGLTF	TGTGCCAGAATTCCCCAGGACAGGCTCAGCTCTGGGGCCAACGGCCTGACTTTC	NA	TRBD1	TRBV6-4	TRBJ2-6
CASSPGTDLGGYTF	TGTGCCAGCAGCCCGGGGACAGACCTAGGAGGCTACACCTTC	few	TRBD1	TRBV11-2	TRBJ1-2
CASSVAQGKTGELFF	TGTGCCAGCAGCGTAGCACAGGGTAAAACCGGGGAGCTGTTTTTT	once	NA	TRBV9	TRBJ2-2
CASSTTGRAGANVLTF	TGTGCCAGCAGCACGACAGGACGGGCTGGGGCCAACGTCCTGACTTTC	NA	NA	TRBV5-6	TRBJ2-6
CASSPPSGRGHEQYF	TGTGCCAGCTCACCTCCTAGCGGGAGGGGCCACGAGCAGTACTTC	NA	TRBD2	TRBV18	TRBJ2-7